The entry below gives a single TCR beta chain sequence along with its context. This specimen belongs to a study of blood T cell repertoires in COVID-19. Study information: The samples span acute and convalescent COVID-19 from the United States, Italy and Spain. PBMCs, B-cell-depleted T cells, or T cells provided the cDNA or gDNA that made up the material.

CDR1 and CDR2 from the germline V gene are KGHSH and LQKENI. The length of the CDR3 is 13 residues. The V and J ends lost 3 bases and 1 base respectively, with 7 bases between them. How the authors handled the data: Amplification of reference gene primers provided the estimated nucleated cell counts. This table comes from immunoSEQ multiplex PCR, and its TCRdb copy is limited to in-frame clones, with some not included. The DNA gave D and trimming, while V, J and clone size come from that table. The sample shows around 68,000 clones, approximately 85% of them seen only once. The V gene is TRBV18, the J gene TRBJ2-7; possibly TRBD2 for D (5 bases). The sequenced material came from peripheral blood. This TCR was recovered from a human donor in a cohort sampled during active COVID-19. The CDR3 nucleotides read TGTGCCAGCTCACCTAGCGCATCCTACGAGCAGTACTTC. Amino acids: CASSPSASYEQYF.